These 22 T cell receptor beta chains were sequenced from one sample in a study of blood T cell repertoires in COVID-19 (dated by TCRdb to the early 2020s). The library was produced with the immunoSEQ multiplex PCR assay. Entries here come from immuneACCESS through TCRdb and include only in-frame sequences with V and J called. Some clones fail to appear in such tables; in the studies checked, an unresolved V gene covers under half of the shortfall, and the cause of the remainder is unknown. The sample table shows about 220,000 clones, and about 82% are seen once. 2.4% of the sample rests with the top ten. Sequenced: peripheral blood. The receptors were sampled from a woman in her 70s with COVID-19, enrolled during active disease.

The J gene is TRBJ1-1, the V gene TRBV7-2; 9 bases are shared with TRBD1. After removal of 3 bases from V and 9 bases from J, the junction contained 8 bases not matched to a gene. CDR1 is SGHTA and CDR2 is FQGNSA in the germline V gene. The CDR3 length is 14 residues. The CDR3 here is CASSFSDRGAKAFF. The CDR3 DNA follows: TGTGCCAGCAGCTTCTCCGACAGGGGGGCAAAAGCTTTCTTT.

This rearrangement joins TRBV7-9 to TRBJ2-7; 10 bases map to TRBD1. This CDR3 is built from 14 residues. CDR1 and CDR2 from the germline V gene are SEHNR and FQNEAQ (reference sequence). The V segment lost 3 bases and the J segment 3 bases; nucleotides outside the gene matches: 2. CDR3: CASSLGQGRYEQYF. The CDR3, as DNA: TGTGCCAGCAGCTTGGGACAGGGGCGCTACGAGCAGTACTTC.

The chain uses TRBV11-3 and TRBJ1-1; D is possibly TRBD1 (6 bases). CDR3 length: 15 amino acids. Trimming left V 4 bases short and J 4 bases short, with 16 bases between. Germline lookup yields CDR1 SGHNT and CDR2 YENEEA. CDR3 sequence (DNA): TGTGCCAGCAGCTCAGGGGAGGGCGTTGGCACTGAAGCTTTCTTT. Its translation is CASSSGEGVGTEAFF.

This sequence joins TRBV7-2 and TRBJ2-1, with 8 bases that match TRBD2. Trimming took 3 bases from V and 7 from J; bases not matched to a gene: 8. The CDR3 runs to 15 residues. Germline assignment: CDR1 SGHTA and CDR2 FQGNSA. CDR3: CASSLTGGPENEQFF. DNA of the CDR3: TGTGCCAGCAGCTTGACGGGGGGGCCAGAAAATGAGCAGTTCTTC.

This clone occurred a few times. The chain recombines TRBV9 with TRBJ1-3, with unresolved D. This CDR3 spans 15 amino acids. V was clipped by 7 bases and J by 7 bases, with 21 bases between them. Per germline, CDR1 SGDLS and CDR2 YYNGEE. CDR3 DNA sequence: TGTGCCAGCGCGAAAGGCGGGGAGTTCGGGAACACCATATATTTT. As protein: CASAKGGEFGNTIYF. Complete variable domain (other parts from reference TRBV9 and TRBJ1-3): DSGVTQTPKHLITATGQRVTLRCSPRSGDLSVYWYQQSLDQGLQFLIQYYNGEERAKGNILERFSAQQFPDLHSELNLSSLELGDSALYFCASAKGGEFGNTIYFGEGSWLTVV.

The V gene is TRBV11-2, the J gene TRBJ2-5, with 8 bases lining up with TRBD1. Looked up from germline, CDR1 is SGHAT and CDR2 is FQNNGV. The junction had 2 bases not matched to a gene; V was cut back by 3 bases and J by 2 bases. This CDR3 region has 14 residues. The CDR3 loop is CASSFTGGQETQYF. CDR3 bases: TGTGCCAGCAGCTTTACAGGGGGACAAGAGACCCAGTACTTC.

The DNA for the CDR3 is TGTGCCAGCAGCCTATCGGGGGGTGGCACCCAGTACTTC. It specifies CASSLSGGGTQYF. J is TRBJ2-5 and V is TRBV7-3; TRBD2 aligns across 7 bases. From germline, CDR1 is SGHTA and CDR2 FQGTGA. The CDR3 has 13 residues. Trimming took 5 bases from V and 8 from J; bases not matched to a gene: 8.

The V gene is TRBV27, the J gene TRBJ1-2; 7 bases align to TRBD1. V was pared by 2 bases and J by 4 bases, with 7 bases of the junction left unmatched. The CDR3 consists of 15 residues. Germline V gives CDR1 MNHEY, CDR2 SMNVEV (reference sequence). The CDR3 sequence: CASSLIGGTSYGYTF. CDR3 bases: TGTGCCAGCAGTTTAATAGGGGGCACGAGCTATGGCTACACCTTC.

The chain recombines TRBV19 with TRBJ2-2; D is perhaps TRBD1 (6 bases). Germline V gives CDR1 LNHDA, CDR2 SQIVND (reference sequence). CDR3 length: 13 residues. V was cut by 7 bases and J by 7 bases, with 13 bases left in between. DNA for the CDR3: TGTGCCAGTACCAACAGGGCGGACGGGGAGCTGTTTTTT. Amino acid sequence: CASTNRADGELFF.

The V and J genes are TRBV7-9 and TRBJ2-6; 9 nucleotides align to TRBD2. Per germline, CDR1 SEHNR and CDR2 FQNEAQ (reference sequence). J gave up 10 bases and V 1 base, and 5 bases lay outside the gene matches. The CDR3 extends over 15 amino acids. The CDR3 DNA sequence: TGTGCCAGCAGCTTAGTGTTAGCGGGAGTGAACGTCCTGACTTTC. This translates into CASSLVLAGVNVLTF.

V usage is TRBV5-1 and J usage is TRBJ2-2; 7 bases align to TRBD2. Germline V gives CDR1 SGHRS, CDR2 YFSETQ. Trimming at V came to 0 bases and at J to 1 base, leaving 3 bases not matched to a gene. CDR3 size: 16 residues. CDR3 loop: CASSLVVAGNTGELFF. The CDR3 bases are TGCGCCAGCAGCTTGGTAGTAGCGGGGAACACCGGGGAGCTGTTTTTT.

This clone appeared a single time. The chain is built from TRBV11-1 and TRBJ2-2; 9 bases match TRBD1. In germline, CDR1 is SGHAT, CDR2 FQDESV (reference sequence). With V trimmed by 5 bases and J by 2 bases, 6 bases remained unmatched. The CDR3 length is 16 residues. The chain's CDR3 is CASSPRTGDNTGELFF. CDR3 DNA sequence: TGTGCCAGCAGCCCAAGGACAGGGGACAACACCGGGGAGCTGTTTTTT.

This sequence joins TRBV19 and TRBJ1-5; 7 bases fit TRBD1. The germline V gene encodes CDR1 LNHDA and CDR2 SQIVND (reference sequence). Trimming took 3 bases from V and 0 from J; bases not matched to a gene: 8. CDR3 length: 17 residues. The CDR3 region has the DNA TGTGCCAGTAGTATGGGACAGTGGGATACTAGCAATCAGCCCCAGCATTTT. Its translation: CASSMGQWDTSNQPQHF. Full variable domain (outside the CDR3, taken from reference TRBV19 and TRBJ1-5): DGGITQSPKYLFRKEGQNVTLSCEQNLNHDAMYWYRQDPGQGLRLIYYSQIVNDFQKGDIAEGYSVSREKKESFPLTVTSAQKNPTAFYLCASSMGQWDTSNQPQHFGDGTRLSIL.

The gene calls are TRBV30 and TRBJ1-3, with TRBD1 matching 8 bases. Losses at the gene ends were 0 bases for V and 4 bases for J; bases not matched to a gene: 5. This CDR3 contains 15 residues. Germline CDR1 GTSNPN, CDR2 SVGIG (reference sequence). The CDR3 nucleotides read TGTGCCTGGAGTGTAAGCAGGGGGCGAGGAAACACCATATATTTT. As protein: CAWSVSRGRGNTIYF.

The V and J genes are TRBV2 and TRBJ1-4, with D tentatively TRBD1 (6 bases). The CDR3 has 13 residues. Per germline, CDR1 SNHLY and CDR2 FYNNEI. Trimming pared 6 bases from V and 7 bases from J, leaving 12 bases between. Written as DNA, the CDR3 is TGTGCCAGCAGAGGGGGGAGGGGTGAAAAACTGTTTTTT. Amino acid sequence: CASRGGRGEKLFF.

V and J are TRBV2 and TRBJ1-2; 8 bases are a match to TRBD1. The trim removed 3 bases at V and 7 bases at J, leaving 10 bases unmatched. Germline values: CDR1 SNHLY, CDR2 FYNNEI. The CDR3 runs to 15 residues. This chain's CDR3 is CASSDGQGAVGGYTF. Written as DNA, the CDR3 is TGTGCCAGCAGTGATGGCCAGGGGGCGGTGGGTGGCTACACCTTC.

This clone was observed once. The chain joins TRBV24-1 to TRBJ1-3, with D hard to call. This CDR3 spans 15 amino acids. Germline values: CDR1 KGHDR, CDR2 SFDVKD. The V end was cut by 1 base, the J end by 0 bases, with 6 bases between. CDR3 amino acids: CATSDLQSSGNTIYF. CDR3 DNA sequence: TGTGCCACCAGTGATTTACAGTCCTCTGGAAACACCATATATTTT.

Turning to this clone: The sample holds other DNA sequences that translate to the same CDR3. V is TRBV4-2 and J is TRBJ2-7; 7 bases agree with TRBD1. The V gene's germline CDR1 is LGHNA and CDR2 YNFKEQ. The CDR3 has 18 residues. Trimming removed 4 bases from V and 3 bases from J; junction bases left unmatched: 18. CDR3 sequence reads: CASSRLSPSRDRGYEQYF. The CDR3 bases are TGTGCCAGCAGCCGCCTCTCCCCAAGCCGGGACAGAGGCTACGAGCAGTACTTC.

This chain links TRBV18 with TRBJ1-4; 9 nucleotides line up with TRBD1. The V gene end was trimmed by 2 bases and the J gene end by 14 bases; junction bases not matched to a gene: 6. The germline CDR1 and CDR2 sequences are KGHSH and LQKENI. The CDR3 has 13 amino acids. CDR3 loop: CASSPLEGTGLFF. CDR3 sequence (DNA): TGTGCCAGCTCACCATTGGAGGGGACAGGGCTGTTTTTT.

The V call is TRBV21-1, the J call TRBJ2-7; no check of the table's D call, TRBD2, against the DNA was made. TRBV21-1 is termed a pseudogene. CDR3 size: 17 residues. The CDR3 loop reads CASSTTSGRPPSYEQYF. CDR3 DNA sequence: TGTGCCAGCAGCACGACTAGCGGGAGGCCTCCCTCCTACGAGCAGTACTTC.

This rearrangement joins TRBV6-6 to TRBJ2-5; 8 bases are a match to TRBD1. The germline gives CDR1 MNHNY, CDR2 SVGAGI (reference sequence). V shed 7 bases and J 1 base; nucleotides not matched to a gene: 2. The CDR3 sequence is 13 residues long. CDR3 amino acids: CASTGTGQETQYF. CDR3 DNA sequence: TGTGCCAGCACCGGGACAGGCCAAGAGACCCAGTACTTC.

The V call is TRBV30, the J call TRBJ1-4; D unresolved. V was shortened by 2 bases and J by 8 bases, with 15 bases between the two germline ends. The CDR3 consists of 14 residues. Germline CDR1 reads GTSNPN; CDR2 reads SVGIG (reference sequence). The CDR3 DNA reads TGTGCCTGGAGTCTGGGAGGACCGGGGGAAAAACTGTTTTTT. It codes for CAWSLGGPGEKLFF.